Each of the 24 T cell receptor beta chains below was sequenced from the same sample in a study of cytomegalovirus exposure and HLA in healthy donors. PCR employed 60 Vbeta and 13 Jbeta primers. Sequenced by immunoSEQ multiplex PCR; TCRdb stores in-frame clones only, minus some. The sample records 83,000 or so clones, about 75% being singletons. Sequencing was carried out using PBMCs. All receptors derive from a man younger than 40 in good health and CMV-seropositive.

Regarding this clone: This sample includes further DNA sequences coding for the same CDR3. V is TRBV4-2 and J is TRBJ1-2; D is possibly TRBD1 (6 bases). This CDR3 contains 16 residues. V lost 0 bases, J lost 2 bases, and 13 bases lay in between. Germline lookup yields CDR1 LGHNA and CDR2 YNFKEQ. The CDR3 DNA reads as TGTGCCAGCAGCCAAGATAACTCTGGGACAAACTATGGCTACACCTTC. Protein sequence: CASSQDNSGTNYGYTF.

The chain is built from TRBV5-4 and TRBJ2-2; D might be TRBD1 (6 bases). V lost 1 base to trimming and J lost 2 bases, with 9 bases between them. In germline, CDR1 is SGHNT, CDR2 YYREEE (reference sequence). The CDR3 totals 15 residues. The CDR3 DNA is TGTGCCAGCAGCTTGAGGACAGACAACACCGGGGAGCTGTTTTTT. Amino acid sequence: CASSLRTDNTGELFF.

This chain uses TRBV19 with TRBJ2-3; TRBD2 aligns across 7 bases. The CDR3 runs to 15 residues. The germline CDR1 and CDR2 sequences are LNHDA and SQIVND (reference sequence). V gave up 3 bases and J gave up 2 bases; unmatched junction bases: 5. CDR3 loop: CASSIFAGVTDTQYF. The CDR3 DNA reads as TGTGCCAGTAGTATCTTCGCGGGGGTCACAGATACGCAGTATTTT.

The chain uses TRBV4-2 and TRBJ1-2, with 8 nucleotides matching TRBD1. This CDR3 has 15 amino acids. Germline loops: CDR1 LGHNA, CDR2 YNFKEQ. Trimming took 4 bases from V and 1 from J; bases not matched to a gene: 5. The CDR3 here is CASSRPDRVNYGYTF. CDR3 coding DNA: TGTGCCAGCAGCCGGCCGGACAGGGTTAACTATGGCTACACCTTC.

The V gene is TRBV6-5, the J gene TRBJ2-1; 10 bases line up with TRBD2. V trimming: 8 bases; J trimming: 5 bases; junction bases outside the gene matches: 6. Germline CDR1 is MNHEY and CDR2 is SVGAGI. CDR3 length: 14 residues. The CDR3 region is CASYSGGPHNEQFF. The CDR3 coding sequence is TGTGCCAGCTATAGCGGGGGGCCTCACAATGAGCAGTTCTTC.

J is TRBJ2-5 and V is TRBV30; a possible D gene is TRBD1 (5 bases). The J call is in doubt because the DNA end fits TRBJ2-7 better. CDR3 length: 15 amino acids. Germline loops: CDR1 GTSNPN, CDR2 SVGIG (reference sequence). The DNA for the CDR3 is TGTGCCTGGAGCGCAGGGCTGGACCGCTCCTACGAGCAGTACTTC. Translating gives CAWSAGLDRSYEQYF.

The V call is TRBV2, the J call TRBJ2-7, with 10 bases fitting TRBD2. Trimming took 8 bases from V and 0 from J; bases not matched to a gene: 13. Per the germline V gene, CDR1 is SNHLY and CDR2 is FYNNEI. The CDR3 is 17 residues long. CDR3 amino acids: CASLAILAGRSSYEQYF. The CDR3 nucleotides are TGTGCCAGCCTTGCCATACTAGCGGGGAGGAGCTCCTACGAGCAGTACTTC.

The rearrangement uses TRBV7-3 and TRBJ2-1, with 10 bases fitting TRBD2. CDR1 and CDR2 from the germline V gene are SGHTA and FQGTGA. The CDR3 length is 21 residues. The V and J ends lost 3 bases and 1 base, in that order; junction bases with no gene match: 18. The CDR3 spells CASSFPQRGLAGVISYNEQFF. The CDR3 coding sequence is TGTGCCAGCAGCTTCCCCCAACGAGGGCTAGCGGGGGTGATATCCTACAATGAGCAGTTCTTC.

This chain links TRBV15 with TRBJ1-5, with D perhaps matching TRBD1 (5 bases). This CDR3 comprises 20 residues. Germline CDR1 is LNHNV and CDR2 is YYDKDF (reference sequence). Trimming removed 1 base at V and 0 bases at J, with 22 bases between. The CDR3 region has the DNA TGTGCCACCAGCAGAGGGGGGGTGAGGAGGGCCAGGGATAGCAATCAGCCCCAGCATTTT. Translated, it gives CATSRGGVRRARDSNQPQHF.

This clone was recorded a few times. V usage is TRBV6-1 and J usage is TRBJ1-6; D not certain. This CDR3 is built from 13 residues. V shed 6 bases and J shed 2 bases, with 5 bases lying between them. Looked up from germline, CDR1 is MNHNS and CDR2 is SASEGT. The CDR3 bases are TGTGCCAGCAGGGAGGCCTATAATTCACCCCTCCACTTT. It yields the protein CASREAYNSPLHF.

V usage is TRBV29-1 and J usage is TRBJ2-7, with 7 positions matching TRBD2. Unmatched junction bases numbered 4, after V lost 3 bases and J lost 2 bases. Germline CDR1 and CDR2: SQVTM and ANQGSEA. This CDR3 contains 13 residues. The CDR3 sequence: CSVEGGETYEQYF. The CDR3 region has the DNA TGCAGCGTTGAGGGGGGGGAGACCTACGAGCAGTACTTC.

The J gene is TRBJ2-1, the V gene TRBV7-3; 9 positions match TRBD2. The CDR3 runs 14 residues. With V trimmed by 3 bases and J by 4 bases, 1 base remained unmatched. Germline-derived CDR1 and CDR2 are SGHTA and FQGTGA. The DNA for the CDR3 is TGTGCCAGCAGCTTGACTAGCGGTTACAATGAGCAGTTCTTC. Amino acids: CASSLTSGYNEQFF.

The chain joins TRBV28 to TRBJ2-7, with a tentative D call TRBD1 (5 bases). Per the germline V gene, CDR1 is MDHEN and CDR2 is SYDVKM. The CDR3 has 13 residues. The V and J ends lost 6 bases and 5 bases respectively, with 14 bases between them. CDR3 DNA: TGTGCCAGCAGGTCAGGGATGAACCACGAGCAGTACTTC. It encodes CASRSGMNHEQYF.

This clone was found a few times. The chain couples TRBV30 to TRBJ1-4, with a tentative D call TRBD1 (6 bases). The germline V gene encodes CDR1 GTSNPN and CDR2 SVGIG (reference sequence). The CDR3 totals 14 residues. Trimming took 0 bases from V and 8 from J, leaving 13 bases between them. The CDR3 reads CAWSVGQFSEKLFF. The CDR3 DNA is TGTGCCTGGAGTGTCGGACAGTTCAGCGAAAAACTGTTTTTT.

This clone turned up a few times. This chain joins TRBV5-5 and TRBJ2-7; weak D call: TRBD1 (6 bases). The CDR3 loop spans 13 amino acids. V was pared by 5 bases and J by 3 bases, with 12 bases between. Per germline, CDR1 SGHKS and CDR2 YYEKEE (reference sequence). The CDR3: CASSFRTVYEQYF. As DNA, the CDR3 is TGTGCCAGCAGTTTTAGGACAGTCTACGAGCAGTACTTC.

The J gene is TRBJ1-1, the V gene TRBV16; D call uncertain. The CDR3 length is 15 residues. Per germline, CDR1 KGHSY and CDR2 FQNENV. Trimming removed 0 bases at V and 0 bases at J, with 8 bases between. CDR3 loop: CASSQSRAVNTEAFF. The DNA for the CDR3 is TGTGCCAGCAGCCAATCGAGGGCAGTGAACACTGAAGCTTTCTTT.

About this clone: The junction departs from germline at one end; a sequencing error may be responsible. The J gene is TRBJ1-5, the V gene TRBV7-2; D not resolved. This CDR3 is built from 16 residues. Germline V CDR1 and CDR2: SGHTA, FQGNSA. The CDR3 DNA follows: TGTGCCAGCAGCTTAGTAGTTGTGCGGGGTCATCAGCCCCAGCAGTTT. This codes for CASSLVVVRGHQPQQF.

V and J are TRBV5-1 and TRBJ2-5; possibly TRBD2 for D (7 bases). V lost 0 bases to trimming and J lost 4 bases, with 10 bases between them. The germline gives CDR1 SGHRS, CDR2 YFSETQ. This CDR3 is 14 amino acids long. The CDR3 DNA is TGCGCCAGCAGCTTGGAGGGGGAGGGAGAGACCCAGTACTTC. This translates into CASSLEGEGETQYF.

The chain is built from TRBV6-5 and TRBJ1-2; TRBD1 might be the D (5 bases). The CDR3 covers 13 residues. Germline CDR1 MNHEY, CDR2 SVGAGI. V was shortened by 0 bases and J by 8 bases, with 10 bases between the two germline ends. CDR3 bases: TGTGCCAGCAGTTACTCGCCAGGGCACGGCTACACCTTC. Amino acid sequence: CASSYSPGHGYTF.

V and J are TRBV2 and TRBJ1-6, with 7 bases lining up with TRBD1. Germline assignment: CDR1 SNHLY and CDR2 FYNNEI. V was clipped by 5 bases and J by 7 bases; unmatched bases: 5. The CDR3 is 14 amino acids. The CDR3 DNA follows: TGTGCCAGCAGTTCGGACAGGCCGAATTCACCCCTCCACTTT. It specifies CASSSDRPNSPLHF. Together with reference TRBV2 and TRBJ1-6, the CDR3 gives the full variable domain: EPEVTQTPSHQVTQMGQEVILRCVPISNHLYFYWYRQILGQKVEFLVSFYNNEISEKSEIFDDQFSVERPDGSNFTLKIRSTKLEDSAMYFCASSSDRPNSPLHFGNGTRLTVT.

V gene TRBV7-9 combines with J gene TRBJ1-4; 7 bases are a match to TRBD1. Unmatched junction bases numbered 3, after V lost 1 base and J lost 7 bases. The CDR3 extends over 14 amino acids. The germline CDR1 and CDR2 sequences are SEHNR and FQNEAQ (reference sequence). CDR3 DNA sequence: TGTGCCAGCAGCTTAGGAGGGGGCGTTGAAAAACTGTTTTTT. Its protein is CASSLGGGVEKLFF.

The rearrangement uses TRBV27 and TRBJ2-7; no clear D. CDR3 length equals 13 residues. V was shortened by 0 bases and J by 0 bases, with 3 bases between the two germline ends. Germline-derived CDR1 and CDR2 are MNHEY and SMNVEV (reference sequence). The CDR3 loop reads CASSLSLSYEQYF. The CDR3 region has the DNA TGTGCCAGCAGTTTATCTCTCTCCTACGAGCAGTACTTC.

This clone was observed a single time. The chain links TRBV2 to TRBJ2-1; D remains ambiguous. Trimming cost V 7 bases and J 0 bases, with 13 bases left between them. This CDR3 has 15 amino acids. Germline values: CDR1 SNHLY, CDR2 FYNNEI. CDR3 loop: CASILQRSSYNEQFF. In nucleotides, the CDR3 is TGTGCCAGCATATTACAGAGAAGCTCCTACAATGAGCAGTTCTTC.

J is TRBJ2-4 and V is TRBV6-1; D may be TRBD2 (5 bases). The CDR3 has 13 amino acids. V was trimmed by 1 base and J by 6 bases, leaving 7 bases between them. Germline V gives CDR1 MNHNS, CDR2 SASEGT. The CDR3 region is CASSEVAGNIQYF. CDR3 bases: TGTGCCAGCAGTGAAGTGGCGGGAAACATTCAGTACTTC.